These 16 T cell receptor beta chains were sequenced from one sample in a study of naive CD8 T cells in extremely preterm neonates. Overall study results and limits: Relative to older groups, preterm infants had shorter, less trimmed CDR3s with fewer N additions.

Extremely preterm deliveries at about 23-28 weeks of gestation provided the preterm samples. Their antigen targets remain unknown. Clones were sequenced by immunoSEQ multiplex PCR, and TCRdb holds only the in-frame ones, with some missing. The table has 21,000 or so clones, 70% to 90% seen once; the top ten hold roughly 0.9%. Input material: naive CD8+ T cells from cord blood. The receptors were sampled from a boy who was born preterm.

V and J are TRBV19 and TRBJ2-2; 8 bases line up with TRBD1. Germline trimming cut 4 bases from V and 1 base from J; bases unmatched to any gene: 2. Germline V gene lookup returns CDR1 LNHDA and CDR2 SQIVND (reference sequence). The CDR3 length is 15 residues. CDR3 bases: TGTGCCAGTAGTAGGACAGGGTTGAACACCGGGGAGCTGTTTTTT. This codes for CASSRTGLNTGELFF. Combining the CDR3 with reference TRBV19 and TRBJ2-2 gives the whole variable domain DGGITQSPKYLFRKEGQNVTLSCEQNLNHDAMYWYRQDPGQGLRLIYYSQIVNDFQKGDIAEGYSVSREKKESFPLTVTSAQKNPTAFYLCASSRTGLNTGELFFGEGSRLTVL.

The CDR3 loop reads CATSRGTSGGAYNEQFF. CDR3 in DNA: TGTGCCACCAGCAGAGGGACTAGCGGGGGGGCCTACAATGAGCAGTTCTTC. This chain uses TRBV15 with TRBJ2-1; 15 bases line up with TRBD2. Per the germline V gene, CDR1 is LNHNV and CDR2 is YYDKDF (reference sequence). The CDR3 extends over 17 amino acids. V shed 1 base, J shed 2 bases, and the junction held 0 bases outside the gene matches.

This clone occurred once. The rearrangement links TRBV11-2 to TRBJ1-4; D is uncertain. CDR3 length equals 15 residues. Per the germline V gene, CDR1 is SGHAT and CDR2 is FQNNGV. V was trimmed by 0 bases and J by 3 bases, leaving 8 bases between them. In DNA form, the CDR3 reads TGTGCCAGCAGCTTAGACACGGCAGCTAATGAAAAACTGTTTTTT. It yields the protein CASSLDTAANEKLFF.

This chain joins TRBV4-1 and TRBJ2-3; a weak D match, TRBD2 (5 bases). The CDR3 runs to 15 residues. Germline V gene data show CDR1 as MGHRA and CDR2 as YSYEKL. V lost 1 base and J 2 bases, leaving 10 bases between the germline ends. CDR3 bases: TGCGCCAGCAGCCAAGGGCTAGCCCTCACAGATACGCAGTATTTT. Its protein product is CASSQGLALTDTQYF.

Only one count was recorded for this clone. The V gene is TRBV20-1, the J gene TRBJ2-7; D is ambiguous. CDR3 length equals 11 residues. Germline V gene sequence: CDR1 DFQATT, CDR2 SNEGSKA (reference sequence). Trimming stripped 6 bases from V and 3 bases from J, with 9 bases between. The CDR3 protein is CSAPNGYEQYF. The CDR3 bases are TGCAGTGCCCCGAATGGCTACGAGCAGTACTTC.

This clone was seen only once. The genes are TRBV19 and TRBJ2-7; 7 bases line up with TRBD2. This CDR3 has 13 amino acids. The V and J ends lost 5 bases and 2 bases, in that order; junction bases with no gene match: 3. Germline V gene data show CDR1 as LNHDA and CDR2 as SQIVND (reference sequence). The CDR3 sequence is CASSAGLAYEQYF. The CDR3 DNA sequence: TGTGCCAGTAGTGCCGGACTAGCCTACGAGCAGTACTTC.

The chain links TRBV6-1 to TRBJ2-7; 8 nucleotides align to TRBD1. Germline V gene sequence: CDR1 MNHNS, CDR2 SASEGT. The V and J ends lost 5 bases and 3 bases, in that order; junction bases with no gene match: 3. The CDR3 length is 13 residues. CDR3 DNA sequence: TGTGCCAGCAGTCTGACAGGGGTCTACGAGCAGTACTTC. Protein sequence: CASSLTGVYEQYF.

This clone was recorded once. The rearrangement joins TRBV19 to TRBJ2-1, with D perhaps given as TRBD1 or TRBD2 (6 bases each). CDR1 and CDR2 from the germline V gene are LNHDA and SQIVND (reference sequence). Deletions cut 3 bases from V and 5 bases from J, with 11 bases between. The CDR3 has 14 residues. CDR3 DNA sequence: TGTGCCAGTAGTATCAAGGGGGGCGACAATGAGCAGTTCTTC. Translated: CASSIKGGDNEQFF.

The chain joins TRBV6-5 to TRBJ2-7; possibly TRBD1 for D (5 bases). V lost 4 bases to trimming and J lost 0 bases, with 10 bases between them. The CDR3 spans 14 residues. Germline V gene lookup returns CDR1 MNHEY and CDR2 SVGAGI. In DNA form, the CDR3 reads TGTGCCAGCAGTTCCTACGACAGCTCCTACGAGCAGTACTTC. Amino acids: CASSSYDSSYEQYF.

The chain uses TRBV20-1 and TRBJ1-2; 7 bases are shared with TRBD1. Germline lookup yields CDR1 DFQATT and CDR2 SNEGSKA (reference sequence). This CDR3 has 11 amino acids. Trimming cost V 6 bases and J 5 bases; bases outside gene matches: 3. The CDR3 DNA reads as TGCAGTGCCACGACAGGGTATGGCTACACCTTC. Translated: CSATTGYGYTF.

V and J are TRBV30 and TRBJ2-7; D not certain. The germline V gene has CDR1 GTSNPN and CDR2 SVGIG (reference sequence). This CDR3 is 10 amino acids long. V was clipped by 5 bases and J by 4 bases, with 6 bases between them. The CDR3 nucleotides read TGTGCCTGGGGGTTTTACGAGCAGTACTTC. It encodes CAWGFYEQYF. Full variable domain (rest looked up from reference TRBV30 and TRBJ2-7): SQTIHQWPATLVQPVGSPLSLECTVEGTSNPNLYWYRQAAGRGLQLLFYSVGIGQISSEVPQNLSASRPQDRQFILSSKKLLLSDSGFYLCAWGFYEQYFGPGTRLTVT.

This chain connects TRBV9 to TRBJ2-3; 12 nucleotides align to TRBD2. Germline loops: CDR1 SGDLS, CDR2 YYNGEE. V lost 4 bases and J lost 4; bases outside the gene matches: 4. This CDR3 spans 15 amino acids. CDR3 amino acids: CASSRTSGGPDTQYF. DNA of the CDR3: TGTGCCAGCAGCCGTACTAGCGGGGGGCCAGATACGCAGTATTTT.

This chain links TRBV6-5 with TRBJ1-2; TRBD1 aligns across 8 bases. Germline V gene sequence: CDR1 MNHEY, CDR2 SVGAGI. After removal of 0 bases from V and 6 bases from J, the junction contained 6 bases not matched to a gene. The CDR3 length is 15 residues. DNA for the CDR3: TGTGCCAGCAGTTACTCGGGAGGCAGGGGGCATGGCTACACCTTC. This translates into CASSYSGGRGHGYTF.

This clone occurred once. V gene TRBV14 combines with J gene TRBJ1-2; TRBD1 aligns across 12 bases. V was pared by 5 bases and J by 8 bases, with 6 bases of the junction left unmatched. The CDR3 covers 14 residues. CDR1 and CDR2 from the germline V gene are SGHDN and FVKESK. The CDR3 DNA reads TGTGCCAGCAGCGTGGGACAGGGGGCTTTAGGCTACACCTTC. Translated, it gives CASSVGQGALGYTF.

Note on this clone: The sample holds other DNA sequences that translate to the same CDR3. The DNA for the CDR3 is TGTGCCAGCAGCTTGGCATACGAGCAGTACTTC. Amino acids: CASSLAYEQYF. The J gene is TRBJ2-7, the V gene TRBV5-5; unclear D gene. Germline lookup yields CDR1 SGHKS and CDR2 YYEKEE (reference sequence). This CDR3 contains 11 residues. Trimming pared 0 bases from V and 4 bases from J, leaving 2 bases between.

J is TRBJ1-5 and V is TRBV6-5; a weak D match, TRBD1 (5 bases). This CDR3 has 16 amino acids. The ends were cut back, 3 bases at V and 0 bases at J, with 12 bases in the middle. The germline V gene has CDR1 MNHEY and CDR2 SVGAGI. The CDR3, as DNA: TGTGCCAGCAGTTATTCGCAGGGATATAGCAATCAGCCCCAGCATTTT. It codes for CASSYSQGYSNQPQHF.